Following are 14 T cell receptor beta chains from one sample sequenced in a study of blood T cell repertoires in COVID-19. The repertoire was sequenced with immunoSEQ multiplex PCR; TCRdb's copy has only in-frame clones and lacks some. The data show roughly 100,000 clones, with less than 90% seen just once and roughly 20% held by the top ten. Sequencing was done on a sample of peripheral blood. The source is a woman of 80 years or more with acute or convalescent COVID-19.

J is TRBJ2-4 and V is TRBV27; tentatively, D is TRBD2 (5 bases). This CDR3 region has 13 residues. Trimming removed 9 bases from V and 5 bases from J, with 14 bases in between. Looked up from germline, CDR1 is MNHEY and CDR2 is SMNVEV (reference sequence). The CDR3: CASLRVGENIQYF. CDR3 nucleotide sequence: TGTGCCAGTCTCCGGGTGGGAGAAAACATTCAGTACTTC.

V gene TRBV5-4 combines with J gene TRBJ1-2, with a weak D call TRBD1 (5 bases). The CDR3 consists of 14 residues. Trimming took 0 bases from V and 5 from J, leaving 11 bases between them. Germline V lookup: CDR1 SGHNT, CDR2 YYREEE (reference sequence). CDR3 DNA: TGTGCCAGCAGCTTGGCAGGGTTCCCATATGGCTACACCTTC. It yields the protein CASSLAGFPYGYTF.

The chain joins TRBV5-5 to TRBJ2-7, with D possibly TRBD2 on 6 matching bases. Germline V gene lookup returns CDR1 SGHKS and CDR2 YYEKEE (reference sequence). This CDR3 is 12 amino acids long. V was pared by 4 bases and J by 4 bases, with 9 bases between. The CDR3 bases are TGTGCCAGCAGCCTTAGCGGATACGAGCAGTACTTC. Its translation: CASSLSGYEQYF.

This chain connects TRBV6-5 to TRBJ2-2, with a possible D match to TRBD1 (6 bases). The CDR3 spans 15 residues. Per germline, CDR1 MNHEY and CDR2 SVGAGI. V was clipped by 3 bases and J by 2 bases, with 10 bases between them. The CDR3 reads CASSYRTVNTGELFF. The CDR3 nucleotides are TGTGCCAGCAGTTATAGGACAGTTAACACCGGGGAGCTGTTTTTT.

The chain recombines TRBV10-3 with TRBJ2-7; perhaps TRBD2 as D (6 bases). V was trimmed by 8 bases and J by 0 bases, leaving 11 bases between them. Germline CDR1 reads ENHRY; CDR2 reads SYGVKD. This CDR3 is built from 13 residues. CDR3 in DNA: TGTGCCATCGGCGGGGTTAGCTCCTACGAGCAGTACTTC. Translation: CAIGGVSSYEQYF.

As to this clone: A junction boundary mismatches the germline segment, possibly from a read error. The rearrangement links TRBV6-6 to TRBJ2-7; either TRBD1 or TRBD2 may supply D (5 bases each). In germline, CDR1 is MNHNY, CDR2 SVGAGI (reference sequence). This CDR3 is 15 amino acids long. The DNA of the CDR3 is TGTGCCAGCTGTTACGGGGCTTCAAGCTCCTACGAGCAGTACTTC. The encoded protein is CASCYGASSSYEQYF.

This chain joins TRBV10-3 and TRBJ2-7; TRBD1 aligns across 10 bases. This CDR3 spans 12 amino acids. The V gene's germline CDR1 is ENHRY and CDR2 SYGVKD. Losses at the gene ends were 8 bases for V and 3 bases for J; bases not matched to a gene: 1. For the CDR3, the DNA is TGTGCCATCGGACAGGGGGTCTACGAGCAGTACTTC. Protein sequence: CAIGQGVYEQYF.

The chain uses TRBV6-5 and TRBJ1-1, with D tentatively TRBD1 (5 bases). Germline V gene data show CDR1 as MNHEY and CDR2 as SVGAGI. The CDR3 consists of 15 residues. V was shortened by 0 bases and J by 2 bases, with 10 bases between the two germline ends. The CDR3: CASSYSRQPNTEAFF. CDR3 DNA: TGTGCCAGCAGTTACTCACGACAGCCAAACACTGAAGCTTTCTTT.

The rearrangement links TRBV11-3 to TRBJ1-6; no clear D. V lost 8 bases to trimming and J lost 6 bases, with 11 bases between them. The germline V gene encodes CDR1 SGHNT and CDR2 YENEEA. CDR3 length equals 13 residues. As DNA, the CDR3 is TGTGCCAGCGGGCAGTTTATTAATTCACCCCTCCACTTT. Translating gives CASGQFINSPLHF.

CDR3 residues: CSVFWAGEGDTQYF. The CDR3 nucleotides read TGCAGCGTTTTCTGGGCAGGGGAGGGAGATACGCAGTATTTT. This sequence joins TRBV29-1 and TRBJ2-3; tentative D call: TRBD2 (7 bases). The CDR3 spans 14 residues. The germline V and J ends were trimmed by 5 bases and 5 bases, with 17 bases remaining between them. The germline V gene encodes CDR1 SQVTM and CDR2 ANQGSEA.

The rearrangement uses TRBV3-1 (or the pseudogene TRBV3-2) and TRBJ1-3; D is ambiguous. The germline CDR1 and CDR2 sequences are LGHDT and YNNKEL (reference sequence). Trimming removed 0 bases at V and 1 base at J, with 4 bases between. There are 14 residues in the CDR3. The CDR3 region has the DNA TGTGCCAGCAGCCAAGACCTATCTGGAAACACCATATATTTT. This encodes CASSQDLSGNTIYF.

The V and J genes are TRBV6-5 and TRBJ1-2; D ambiguous. Per the germline V gene, CDR1 is MNHEY and CDR2 is SVGAGI. The CDR3 covers 15 residues. V gave up 8 bases and J gave up 7 bases, with 23 bases separating them. CDR3 bases: TGTGCCAGCGGGCCCATTCCTCGGCGGGTGCGTGGCTACACCTTC. Its translation: CASGPIPRRVRGYTF.

V gene TRBV5-1 combines with J gene TRBJ2-1, with 7 bases matching TRBD1. Trimming removed 0 bases from V and 0 bases from J; junction bases left unmatched: 6. Germline-derived CDR1 and CDR2 are SGHRS and YFSETQ. This CDR3 spans 17 amino acids. The CDR3 reads CASSLVGQRSSYNEQFF. For the CDR3, the DNA is TGCGCCAGCAGCTTGGTGGGACAGAGGAGCTCCTACAATGAGCAGTTCTTC.

The chain employs TRBV28 and TRBJ2-1, with 8 positions matching TRBD1. The J segment lost 5 bases and the V segment lost 5 bases, leaving 8 bases of the junction unmatched. The CDR3 has 15 amino acids. From germline, CDR1 is MDHEN and CDR2 SYDVKM. The CDR3 sequence is CASSISGGPNNEQFF. The CDR3 DNA sequence: TGTGCCAGCAGTATCTCAGGGGGCCCGAACAATGAGCAGTTCTTC.